These 15 T cell receptor beta chains share one sample of origin, sequenced in a study of T cell clonality in common variable immunodeficiency (dated by TCRdb to 2015 to 2017). What the research found in general, with its limitations: Fewer deletions and N-nucleotide insertions were reportedly observed in CVID TCRbeta sequences, and highly modified clones with 13 or more V deletions were reportedly absent from CVID TCRbeta sequences.

The antigens of these receptors remain unknown. The method was the immunoSEQ multiplex PCR assay. Not all clones reach the TCRdb copy of this immuneACCESS table, which keeps in-frame sequences only. Checked studies attribute under half of the gap to unresolved V genes and leave the rest unexplained. The table records fewer than 30,000 clones for this sample, and not one of them appears only once. The biggest ten clones account for roughly 3% of the sample. Sequences were obtained from peripheral blood mononuclear cells. The receptors derive from a human donor with common variable immunodeficiency.

This clone was counted ten times or more. CDR3 residues: CASSPQAADDTGELFF. The part of the CDR3 DNA that was read is TGTGCCAGCTCACCCCAAGCGGCCGATGACACCGGGGAG. This sequence joins TRBV18 and TRBJ2-2, with D possibly TRBD2 on 5 matching bases. The read falls 3 residues short of the CDR3 end, and the missing part is taken from the germline J gene. This CDR3 has 16 residues. Trimming took off 3 bases at V and 3 bases at J, with 14 bases between the two ends. CDR1 and CDR2 (germline): KGHSH, LQKENI. The full variable domain, completed using reference TRBV18 and TRBJ2-2, is NAGVMQNPRHLVRRRGQEARLRCSPMKGHSHVYWYRQLPEEGLKFMVYLQKENIIDESGMPKERFSAEFPKEGPSILRIQQVVRGDSAAYFCASSPQAADDTGELFFGEGSRLTVL.

There are many counts of this clone. The CDR3 extends 3 residues past the end of the read, so its final part is completed from the germline J gene. V is TRBV18 and J is TRBJ1-1; a possible D gene is TRBD1 (5 bases). V was pared by 3 bases and J by 2 bases, with 13 bases between. Germline lookup yields CDR1 KGHSH and CDR2 LQKENI. The CDR3 runs to 15 residues. The CDR3 bases that were read are TGTGCCAGCTCACCCGTGGCAGGGAGAAACACTGAA. This translates into CASSPVAGRNTE. The entire CDR3 protein reads CASSPVAGRNTEAFF.

About this clone itself: The CDR3 end is not reached by the read, which stops 3 residues before it; the germline J gene fills it in. The rearrangement links TRBV7-9 to TRBJ1-6; TRBD1 matches at 7 bases. The CDR3 extends over 15 amino acids. CDR1 and CDR2 from the germline V gene are SEHNR and FQNEAQ (reference sequence). J lost 4 bases, V lost 3 bases, and 3 bases had no gene match. The CDR3 loop reads CASSLGQPYNSPLHF. CDR3 bases read: TGTGCCAGCAGCTTGGGACAGCCGTATAATTCACCC.

In its sample, this clone was seen many times. The read falls 3 residues short of the CDR3 end, and the missing part is taken from the germline J gene. The rearrangement uses TRBV7-8 and TRBJ2-1; 7 bases are shared with TRBD1. This CDR3 is 15 amino acids long. Germline V lookup: CDR1 SGHVS, CDR2 FQNEAQ. The trim removed 3 bases at V and 0 bases at J, leaving 2 bases unmatched. Partial CDR3 DNA: TGTGCCAGCAGCTTTTGGACAGGCTCCTACAATGAG. Translating gives CASSFWTGSYNE. The whole CDR3 sequence reads CASSFWTGSYNEQFF.

This clone was counted many times. The CDR3 end falls 3 residues outside the read, so it is completed with the germline J gene. The rearrangement links TRBV6-1 to TRBJ1-1; TRBD1 might be the D (5 bases). The CDR3 contains 13 residues. Trimming removed 3 bases at V and 7 bases at J, with 12 bases between. Germline V gives CDR1 MNHNS, CDR2 SASEGT. The DNA read from the CDR3 is TGTGCCAGCAGTGATGGGGCCGACATTGAA. Its translation is CASSDGADIE. The CDR3, in full, reads CASSDGADIEAFF.

About this clone: The CDR3 end lies 3 residues beyond the end of the read and is filled in from the germline J gene. J is TRBJ2-3 and V is TRBV5-1; D remains ambiguous. Trimming shortened V by 4 bases and J by 3 bases, and 27 bases separated the two germline ends. The CDR3 length is 19 residues. Germline CDR1 is SGHRS and CDR2 is YFSETQ. The sequenced CDR3 bases are TGCGCCAGCAGCCTTCGTCTCCCCCCGCAGGAGCTTACAACAGATACG. Its translation is CASSLRLPPQELTTDT. In full, the CDR3 reads CASSLRLPPQELTTDTQYF.

This clone appeared many times. CDR3 bases read: TGTGCCAGCAGCTTAGGTCAGGGTGGC. Translation gives CASSLGQGG. From start to end, the CDR3 is CASSLGQGGYTF. This chain uses TRBV7-2 with TRBJ1-2; TRBD1 is a possible D gene (5 bases). The CDR3 goes on 3 residues after the read ends, and that part is filled in from the germline J gene. The CDR3 extends over 12 amino acids. V was pared by 1 base and J by 7 bases, with 7 bases between. Germline V gene sequence: CDR1 SGHTA, CDR2 FQGNSA.

This clone was detected ten times or more. Sequencing ends 3 residues short of the CDR3 end; the germline J gene provides the rest. This chain connects TRBV28 to TRBJ1-5; TRBD1 matches 8 bases. This CDR3 has 15 residues. The germline gives CDR1 MDHEN, CDR2 SYDVKM. V gave up 5 bases and J gave up 4 bases; unmatched junction bases: 7. The sequenced part of the CDR3 DNA is TGTGCCAGCAGTGCCCGGACAGGGTGGAATCAGCCC. As protein: CASSARTGWNQP. The full CDR3 reads CASSARTGWNQPQHF.

This clone occurred many times. Coverage ceases 3 residues before the CDR3 finishes, and the germline J gene fills in the end. V usage is TRBV20-1 and J usage is TRBJ2-5; D possibly corresponds to TRBD2 (6 bases). CDR1 and CDR2 from the germline V gene are DFQATT and SNEGSKA (reference sequence). V gave up 3 bases and J gave up 4 bases, with 12 bases separating them. The CDR3 length is 13 residues. The CDR3 loop is CSASSLASETQYF. CDR3 DNA (partial): TGCAGTGCTAGTTCGCTAGCGTCAGAGACC.

Ten or more counts support this clone. The read is 3 residues too short to cover the CDR3 end, so that end is filled in from the germline J gene. The chain combines TRBV19 with TRBJ1-1; 9 bases agree with TRBD1. CDR1 and CDR2 (germline): LNHDA, SQIVND (reference sequence). The CDR3 loop spans 13 amino acids. J was trimmed by 4 bases and V by 7 bases; bases with no gene match: 4. The part of the CDR3 DNA that was read is TGTGCCAGTACTTTGACAGGGGGCACTGAA. Its translation is CASTLTGGTE. In full, the CDR3 is CASTLTGGTEAFF.

This clone was observed many times. The read comes to an end 3 residues before the CDR3 does, leaving the germline J gene to fill in the end. The gene calls are TRBV2 and TRBJ2-3; 7 nucleotides match TRBD1. The V gene end was trimmed by 5 bases and the J gene end by 3 bases; junction bases not matched to a gene: 2. The CDR3 runs to 13 residues. The germline gives CDR1 SNHLY, CDR2 FYNNEI. CDR3 DNA, as far as it was read: TGTGCCAGCAGTCCGACAGGGACAGATACG. This codes for CASSPTGTDT. The whole CDR3 sequence reads CASSPTGTDTQYF.

The sample holds many counts of this clone. From the germline J gene comes the end of the CDR3, since the read stops 3 residues before it. The V call is TRBV7-8, the J call TRBJ2-1; 9 bases line up with TRBD2. The V gene end was trimmed by 0 bases and the J gene end by 3 bases; junction bases not matched to a gene: 3. Germline CDR1 and CDR2: SGHVS and FQNEAQ. This CDR3 spans 16 amino acids. The CDR3 protein is CASSLASGSIYNEQFF. The covered CDR3 bases are TGTGCCAGCAGCTTAGCTAGCGGGAGTATCTACAATGAG.

The CDR3 DNA, read in part, is TGTGCCATCAGTGATTTATCAGACGAG. Protein product: CAISDLSDE. The entire CDR3 reads CAISDLSDEQYF. The chain combines TRBV10-3 with TRBJ2-7, with D hard to call. The read gets to within 3 residues of the CDR3 end, and the germline J gene fills in the rest. V was cut by 3 bases and J by 5 bases, with 8 bases left in between. The CDR3 extends over 12 amino acids. Germline V gene sequence: CDR1 ENHRY, CDR2 SYGVKD.

This clone was seen more than once but under ten times. The read halts 3 residues ahead of the CDR3 end, with the missing end drawn from the germline J gene. The chain joins TRBV19 to TRBJ2-7; 7 bases line up with TRBD1. Unmatched junction bases numbered 11, after V lost 10 bases and J lost 2 bases. The CDR3 has 14 residues. CDR1 is LNHDA and CDR2 is SQIVND in the germline V gene (reference sequence). Partial CDR3 DNA: TGTGCCACCAGGGAGAGACAGGGACCCTACGAG. This sequence encodes CATRERQGPYE. The full-length CDR3 reads as CATRERQGPYEQYF.

This clone was observed many times. The read gets to within 3 residues of the CDR3 end, and the germline J gene fills in the rest. The gene calls are TRBV29-1 and TRBJ2-5; possible D gene TRBD1, 6 bases. This CDR3 spans 13 amino acids. Germline loops: CDR1 SQVTM, CDR2 ANQGSEA. Trimming took 2 bases from V and 1 from J, leaving 8 bases between them. The CDR3 loop is CSVEQGIQETQYF. The CDR3 bases that were read are TGCAGCGTTGAACAGGGGATCCAAGAGACC.